A single TCR beta chain is shown here with its context. Its antigen is not known. The data were taken from a study of T cell responses to AZD1222 COVID-19 vaccine. Sequencing used immunoSEQ multiplex PCR; TCRdb keeps in-frame clones, though not all of them. The sample carries nearly 110,000 clones, roughly 90% recorded once. In germline, CDR1 is MNHEY, CDR2 SMNVEV (reference sequence). The CDR3 extends over 16 amino acids. With 6 bases clipped from V and 6 bases from J, the junction kept 15 bases outside the gene matches. Study results and limitations: Every sample of the repertoires postdated the peak T cell response. Two AZD1222 doses significantly raised spike-specific TCR breadth and depth over controls. The sample set comprised mostly white British donors with more females, and clonal diversity was possibly underestimated.

The TCR comes from an adult in good health. The J gene is TRBJ2-3, the V gene TRBV27, with 7 bases aligning to TRBD1. The starting material was peripheral blood, obtained on day 0 of AZD1222 vaccination. DNA of the CDR3: TGTGCCAGCAGCCGCAGGGGGACACCCCCAGCCGATACGCAGTATTTT. Its protein product is CASSRRGTPPADTQYF.